This record covers a single T cell receptor (beta chain). Its antigen remains unidentified. The sample is drawn from a study of T cell repertoires in cytomegalovirus infection. In the study overall: Public TCR beta signatures provided an indication of both CMV infection and a matching HLA type. Study-level results: The cumulative frequency of public TCR beta families identified carriers of CMV plus the relevant HLA.

One entry per CDR3 protein results from TCRdb running MiXCR on the reads. The table shows around 710,000 distinct CDR3 sequences, with roughly 29% occurring only once. V was pared by 4 bases and J by 7 bases, with 7 bases of the junction left unmatched. In germline, CDR1 is SGHRS, CDR2 YFSETQ. The CDR3 is 14 amino acids. The V gene is TRBV5-1, the J gene TRBJ2-2; 7 bases align to TRBD1. The specimen comprised cultured CD8+ T cells from PBMCs, sampled from culture after CMV antigen stimulation. This sequence was found in a human donor in good health (CMV status not recorded). Some clones in this sample may be carry-over from other donors' samples. The CDR3 loop is CASSGEGAGGELFF. The CDR3 region has the DNA TGCGCCAGCAGCGGCGAGGGGGCTGGCGGGGAGCTGTTTTTT.